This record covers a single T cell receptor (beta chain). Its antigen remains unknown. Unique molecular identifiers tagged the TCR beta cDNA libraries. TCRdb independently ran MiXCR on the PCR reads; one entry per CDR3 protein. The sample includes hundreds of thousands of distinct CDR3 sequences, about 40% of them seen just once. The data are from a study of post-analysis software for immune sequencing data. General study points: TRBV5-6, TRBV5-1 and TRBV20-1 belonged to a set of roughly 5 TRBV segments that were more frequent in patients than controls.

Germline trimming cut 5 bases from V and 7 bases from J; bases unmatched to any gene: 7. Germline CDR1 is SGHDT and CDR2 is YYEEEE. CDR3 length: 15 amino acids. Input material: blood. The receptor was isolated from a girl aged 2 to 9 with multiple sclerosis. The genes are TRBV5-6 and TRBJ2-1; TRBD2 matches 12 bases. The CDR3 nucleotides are TGTGCCAGCAGTTATCTAGCGGGAGGGCGGAATGAGCAGTTCTTC. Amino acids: CASSYLAGGRNEQFF.